A single sample is the source of the 10 T cell receptor beta chains below, sequenced in a study of T-cell reconstitution after alpha-beta-depleted transplantation in children. Unique molecular identifiers were built into the TCRbeta library. One entry per CDR3 protein results from TCRdb running MiXCR on the PCR reads. The sample lists some 500,000 distinct CDR3 sequences, about 31% occurring once. The sample here was PBMCs from the stem cell graft donor, taken from the stem cell graft. These receptors were collected from a human donor who donated a stem cell graft to a child with aplastic anemia.

The chain combines TRBV5-4 with TRBJ1-4, with TRBD1 as a possible D gene (6 bases). V lost 4 bases, J lost 8 bases, and 18 bases lay in between. The CDR3 covers 15 residues. Germline-derived CDR1 and CDR2 are SGHNT and YYREEE (reference sequence). CDR3 loop: CASSGGGSNNEKLFF. In DNA, the CDR3 is TGTGCCAGCAGCGGAGGGGGAAGTAACAACGAAAAACTGTTTTTT.

The sample holds a few counts of this clonotype. This sequence joins TRBV27 and TRBJ1-2; D not certain. Per germline, CDR1 MNHEY and CDR2 SMNVEV (reference sequence). Trimming shortened V by 5 bases and J by 8 bases, and 15 bases separated the two germline ends. This CDR3 has 13 amino acids. The DNA for the CDR3 is TGTGCCAGCAGTCCCGTATGGCTGAGAGGCTACACCTTC. This codes for CASSPVWLRGYTF.

J is TRBJ1-3 and V is TRBV20-1; no definite D call. The length of the CDR3 is 15 residues. V gave up 3 bases and J gave up 3 bases, with 15 bases separating them. Germline loops: CDR1 DFQATT, CDR2 SNEGSKA (reference sequence). CDR3 protein: CSASTATVNGNTIYF. CDR3 DNA: TGCAGTGCTAGCACCGCCACAGTTAATGGAAACACCATATATTTT.

This chain joins TRBV29-1 and TRBJ2-1; 10 bases fit TRBD1. Germline values: CDR1 SQVTM, CDR2 ANQGSEA. V shed 8 bases and J 9 bases; nucleotides not matched to a gene: 4. The CDR3 length is 11 residues. CDR3 sequence (DNA): TGCAGCTTAAGACAGGGGGCTGAGCAGTTCTTC. Protein product: CSLRQGAEQFF.

V is TRBV12-3 or TRBV12-4 and J is TRBJ1-1; TRBD1 might be the D (5 bases). The V and J ends lost 6 bases and 5 bases respectively, with 19 bases between them. There are 15 residues in the CDR3. The DNA for the CDR3 is TGTGCCAGCAGCCTGGCAGGGCGCGCGAGGACTGAAGCTTTCTTT. This encodes CASSLAGRARTEAFF.

The V call is TRBV7-8, the J call TRBJ2-1; perhaps TRBD2 as D (6 bases). V was trimmed by 3 bases and J by 2 bases, leaving 14 bases between them. There are 16 residues in the CDR3. The germline gives CDR1 SGHVS, CDR2 FQNEAQ. CDR3: CASSLGGGSTYNEQFF. DNA for the CDR3: TGTGCCAGCAGCTTGGGTGGGGGGTCAACCTACAATGAGCAGTTCTTC.

The chain is built from TRBV24-1 and TRBJ1-1; no clear D gene. The CDR3 sequence is 13 residues long. The germline V gene has CDR1 KGHDR and CDR2 SFDVKD. V was pared by 5 bases and J by 1 base, with 7 bases between. The CDR3 here is CATSAAGNTEAFF. CDR3 nucleotide sequence: TGTGCCACCAGTGCCGCGGGGAACACTGAAGCTTTCTTT.

The chain carries TRBV7-2 and TRBJ2-1; TRBD2 aligns across 7 bases. Germline assignment: CDR1 SGHTA and CDR2 FQGNSA. After removal of 0 bases from V and 4 bases from J, the junction contained 6 bases not matched to a gene. CDR3 size: 16 residues. The DNA for the CDR3 is TGTGCCAGCAGCTTAGCCGGGTCTAGCGGATACAATGAGCAGTTCTTC. It specifies CASSLAGSSGYNEQFF.

This rearrangement joins TRBV24-1 to TRBJ2-1; D is possibly TRBD2 (5 bases). This CDR3 is built from 17 residues. Germline CDR1 KGHDR, CDR2 SFDVKD. The V gene lost 2 bases and the J gene lost 4 bases, with 17 bases spanning the gap. The DNA of the CDR3 is TGTGCCACCAGTGATTCGGGCGGACTCAGACATTACAATGAGCAGTTCTTC. Amino acids: CATSDSGGLRHYNEQFF.

This clonotype was seen a handful of times. The genes are TRBV20-1 and TRBJ2-3; 8 nucleotides line up with TRBD2. Germline CDR1 and CDR2: DFQATT and SNEGSKA (reference sequence). The length of the CDR3 is 16 residues. Trimming cost V 1 base and J 0 bases; bases outside gene matches: 6. The DNA for the CDR3 is TGCAGTGCTAGAGCCCTACTAGCGGCTAGCACAGATACGCAGTATTTT. Encoded protein: CSARALLAASTDTQYF.